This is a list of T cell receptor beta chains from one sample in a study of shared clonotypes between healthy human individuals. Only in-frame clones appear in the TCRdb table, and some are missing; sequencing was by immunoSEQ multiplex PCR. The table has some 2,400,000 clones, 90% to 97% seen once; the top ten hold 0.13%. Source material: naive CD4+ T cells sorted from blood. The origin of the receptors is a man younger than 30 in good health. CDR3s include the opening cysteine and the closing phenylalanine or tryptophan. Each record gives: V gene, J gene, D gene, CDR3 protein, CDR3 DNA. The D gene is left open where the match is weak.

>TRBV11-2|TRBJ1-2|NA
CASSLAGNRADGYTF
TGTGCCAGCAGCTTAGCGGGCAACAGGGCGGATGGCTACACCTTC
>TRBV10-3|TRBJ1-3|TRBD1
CAISQGAGNTIYF
TGTGCCATCAGCCAGGGGGCGGGAAACACCATATATTTT
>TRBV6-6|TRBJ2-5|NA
CASSYVAGRLETQYF
TGTGCCAGCAGTTACGTTGCGGGGCGCTTAGAGACCCAGTACTTC
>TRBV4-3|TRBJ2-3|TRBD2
CASSQDLVTSADTQYF
TGCGCCAGCAGCCAAGATTTGGTGACTAGCGCAGATACGCAGTATTTT
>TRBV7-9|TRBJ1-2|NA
CASSSVNYGYTF
TGTGCCAGCAGTTCAGTTAACTATGGCTACACCTTC
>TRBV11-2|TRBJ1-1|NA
CASSLRIQLTEAFF
TGTGCCAGCAGCTTAAGGATCCAACTCACTGAAGCTTTCTTT
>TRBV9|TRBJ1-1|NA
CASSVDVGGNTEAFF
TGTGCCAGCAGCGTAGACGTTGGTGGGAACACTGAAGCTTTCTTT
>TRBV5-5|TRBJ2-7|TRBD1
CASSPGQGLVAYEQYF
TGTGCCAGCAGCCCAGGACAGGGGTTAGTCGCCTACGAGCAGTACTTC
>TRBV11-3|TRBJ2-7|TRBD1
CASSLLGTGPYEQYF
TGTGCCAGCAGCTTACTCGGGACAGGTCCCTACGAGCAGTACTTC
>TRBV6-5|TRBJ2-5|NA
CASSYGGTQYF
TGTGCCAGCAGTTACGGGGGGACCCAGTACTTC
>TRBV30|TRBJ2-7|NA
CAWSAAYEQYF
TGTGCCTGGAGTGCTGCTTACGAGCAGTACTTC
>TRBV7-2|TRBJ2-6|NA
CASSLMHSGANVLTF
TGTGCCAGCAGCTTAATGCACTCTGGGGCCAACGTCCTGACTTTC
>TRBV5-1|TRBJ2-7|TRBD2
CASKREGGFYEQYF
TGCGCCAGCAAGCGGGAGGGGGGCTTCTACGAGCAGTACTTC
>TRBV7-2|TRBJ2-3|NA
CASSTGTDTQYF
TGTGCCAGCAGCACTGGCACAGATACGCAGTATTTT
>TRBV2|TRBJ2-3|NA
CASSGRISTDTQYF
TGTGCCAGCAGTGGACGGATTAGCACAGATACGCAGTATTTT
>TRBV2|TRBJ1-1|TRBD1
CASRSQGGLRTEAFF
TGTGCCAGCAGGTCACAGGGGGGATTAAGGACTGAAGCTTTCTTT
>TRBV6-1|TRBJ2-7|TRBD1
CASSVGQGVSYEQYF
TGTGCCAGCAGTGTCGGACAGGGGGTTTCCTACGAGCAGTACTTC
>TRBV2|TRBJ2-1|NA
CASSGWGNEQFF
TGTGCCAGCAGTGGGTGGGGCAATGAGCAGTTCTTC
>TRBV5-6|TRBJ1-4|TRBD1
CASSLGLGKDRAEKLFF
TGTGCCAGCAGCTTGGGTTTGGGGAAGGACAGGGCTGAAAAACTGTTTTTT
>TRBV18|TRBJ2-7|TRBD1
CASSPTGAYEQYF
TGTGCCAGCTCACCCACAGGGGCCTACGAGCAGTACTTC